The clone carrying this T cell receptor (beta chain) was counted once. The CDR3 contains 16 residues. Germline assignment: CDR1 SGHTA and CDR2 FQGTGA. The trim removed 1 base at V and 3 bases at J, leaving 7 bases unmatched. This record belongs to a study of blood T cell repertoires in COVID-19. Study-level information: Sites across the United States, Italy and Spain contributed samples from acute and convalescent COVID-19. PBMCs, B-cell-depleted T cells, or T cells were the source of the cDNA or gDNA that made up the material.

In the original analysis: For nucleated cells, counts were estimated from reference gene primer amplification. Generated by immunoSEQ multiplex PCR, the TCRdb table keeps only in-frame clones and is missing some. V, J and clone size are those of that table, while D and trimming were read from the DNA. The sample has around 330,000 clones; about nine tenths are singletons. Participant age was roughly 18 to 90 years, and participants resided in about 25 US areas. The material sequenced was PBMCs or T cells enriched from blood (not recorded which). The gene calls are TRBV7-3 and TRBJ1-2; TRBD1 aligns across 8 bases. The TCR was taken from a woman aged 40-49 years who had recovered from COVID-19. CDR3 residues: CASSLNGPGQDYGYTF. For the CDR3, the DNA is TGTGCCAGCAGCTTAAACGGCCCGGGACAGGACTATGGCTACACCTTC. Full variable domain (outside the CDR3, taken from reference TRBV7-3 and TRBJ1-2): GAGVSQTPSNKVTEKGKYVELRCDPISGHTALYWYRQSLGQGPEFLIYFQGTGAADDSGLPNDRFFAVRPEGSVSTLKIQRTERGDSAVYLCASSLNGPGQDYGYTFGSGTRLTVV.